The 10 T cell receptor beta chains in this list originate from one sample, sequenced in a study of response to subunit inactivated influenza vaccine. TCRdb reanalysed the RT-PCR reads using MiXCR and keeps one entry per CDR3 protein. Of some 640,000 distinct CDR3 sequences in the sample, 14% were seen once. This specimen consisted of PBMCs from blood, obtained 14 days before vaccination. The source of these receptors is a man in his fifties who received an inactivated influenza vaccine.

The chain combines TRBV10-3 with TRBJ2-5; 11 positions agree with TRBD1. CDR3 length equals 15 residues. V lost 3 bases to trimming and J lost 4 bases; unmatched junction nucleotides: 4. CDR1 and CDR2 (germline): ENHRY, SYGVKD. The CDR3 nucleotides are TGTGCCATCAGTGAAGGGACAGGGGGGTTAGAGACCCAGTACTTC. This encodes CAISEGTGGLETQYF.

This clonotype was seen ten or more times. The rearrangement uses TRBV14 and TRBJ1-1; possibly TRBD1 for D (6 bases). The CDR3 extends over 16 amino acids. From germline, CDR1 is SGHDN and CDR2 FVKESK. Trimming left V 3 bases short and J 7 bases short, with 21 bases between. The CDR3 loop reads CASSQIGGDGRGEAFF. In nucleotides, the CDR3 is TGTGCCAGCAGCCAGATCGGGGGCGATGGGCGCGGTGAAGCTTTCTTT.

The chain links TRBV18 to TRBJ2-1, with D perhaps matching TRBD2 (5 bases). CDR1 is KGHSH, CDR2 LQKENI, per germline. V was pared by 0 bases and J by 6 bases, with 9 bases between. This CDR3 contains 14 residues. The CDR3 here is CASSPPSEGNEQFF. Here the CDR3 DNA reads TGTGCCAGCTCACCACCGTCCGAGGGCAATGAGCAGTTCTTC.

This clonotype was picked up a small number of times. J is TRBJ2-3 and V is TRBV7-8, with unresolved D. V lost 2 bases, J lost 0 bases, and 12 bases lay in between. CDR3 length: 16 amino acids. Germline V CDR1 and CDR2: SGHVS, FQNEAQ. CDR3 bases: TGTGCCAGCAGCTTAATGTACTTGACTAGCACAGATACGCAGTATTTT. Protein product: CASSLMYLTSTDTQYF.

The CDR3 is CASSLGSTGLTEAFF. The DNA for the CDR3 is TGCGCCAGCAGCTTGGGATCTACAGGGCTCACTGAAGCTTTCTTT. J is TRBJ1-1 and V is TRBV5-1; maybe TRBD1 (6 bases). CDR1 and CDR2 (germline): SGHRS, YFSETQ. Trimming left V 0 bases short and J 4 bases short, with 13 bases between. CDR3 length: 15 amino acids. Full variable domain (rest looked up from reference TRBV5-1 and TRBJ1-1): KAGVTQTPRYLIKTRGQQVTLSCSPISGHRSVSWYQQTPGQGLQFLFEYFSETQRNKGNFPGRFSGRQFSNSRSEMNVSTLELGDSALYLCASSLGSTGLTEAFFGQGTRLTVV.

This clonotype was recorded a few times. V is TRBV10-3 and J is TRBJ2-1, with 11 bases fitting TRBD2. The CDR3 runs to 18 residues. With 2 bases clipped from V and 4 bases from J, the junction kept 10 bases outside the gene matches. Germline V CDR1 and CDR2: ENHRY, SYGVKD. The CDR3: CAISERASGGNLYNEQFF. The CDR3 region has the DNA TGTGCCATCAGTGAGCGTGCTAGCGGGGGGAATTTATACAATGAGCAGTTCTTC.

For the CDR3, the DNA is TGTGCCACCAGCAGAGCTGGGGGGAACACTGAAGCTTTCTTT. Its protein product is CATSRAGGNTEAFF. The chain is built from TRBV15 and TRBJ1-1; perhaps TRBD1 as D (5 bases). This CDR3 has 14 residues. The V gene's germline CDR1 is LNHNV and CDR2 YYDKDF (reference sequence). V was trimmed by 1 base and J by 1 base, leaving 7 bases between them.

This clonotype showed up just a few times. The chain recombines TRBV20-1 with TRBJ2-1, with 13 bases aligning to TRBD2. The CDR3 is made up of 17 amino acids. V shed 2 bases, J shed 2 bases, and the junction held 6 bases outside the gene matches. CDR1 and CDR2 (germline): DFQATT, SNEGSKA (reference sequence). CDR3 sequence reads: CSARKGLAGFPYNEQFF. The DNA of the CDR3 is TGCAGTGCTAGAAAGGGACTAGCGGGATTCCCCTACAATGAGCAGTTCTTC.

V is TRBV20-1 and J is TRBJ2-1; D possibly corresponds to TRBD2 (6 bases). The V gene lost 3 bases and the J gene lost 10 bases, with 16 bases spanning the gap. This CDR3 has 13 residues. Germline V gene lookup returns CDR1 DFQATT and CDR2 SNEGSKA (reference sequence). The CDR3, as DNA: TGCAGTGCTAGTGAGGCTAGCGTTAAGGAGCAGTTCTTC. This sequence encodes CSASEASVKEQFF.

This clonotype was seen a handful of times. The chain is built from TRBV5-1 and TRBJ2-3, with 8 bases aligning to TRBD2. The CDR3 loop spans 16 amino acids. Trimming at V came to 4 bases and at J to 0 bases, leaving 7 bases not matched to a gene. The germline V gene has CDR1 SGHRS and CDR2 YFSETQ. DNA of the CDR3: TGCGCCAGCAGCCCCGGGAGGGGGGGAAGCACAGATACGCAGTATTTT. This sequence encodes CASSPGRGGSTDTQYF.